The rows below give T cell receptor beta chains drawn from one sample of a study of T cell repertoires in cytomegalovirus infection. TCRdb redid the calling of the reads with MiXCR, one entry per CDR3 protein. The sample yields 650,000 to 850,000 distinct CDR3 sequences, roughly 29% seen once. These receptors are not linked to any known antigen. Sequencing used cultured CD8+ T cells from PBMCs, obtained from culture after CMV antigen stimulation. Receptor source: a human donor in good health (CMV status not recorded). Some clones in this sample may be carry-over from other donors' samples. Both conserved end residues are part of each CDR3. The order of the fields is CDR3 protein, CDR3 DNA, V gene, clone size, D gene, J gene. A D gene is named only where the DNA matches it firmly. Expanded clones are given a class, and other clones once, few, many or no size at all.

CDR3aa: CATRSAGELFF
CDR3nt: TGTGCCACCCGCTCCGCCGGGGAGCTGTTTTTT
v_gene: TRBV6-4
abundance: -
d_gene: -
j_gene: TRBJ2-2

CDR3aa: CASSQDLAVTEAFF
CDR3nt: TGCGCCAGCAGCCAAGATTTGGCAGTCACTGAAGCTTTCTTT
v_gene: TRBV4-1
abundance: -
d_gene: -
j_gene: TRBJ1-1

CDR3aa: CAIRGGQSTPRGYTF
CDR3nt: TGTGCCATCAGGGGGGGACAGAGTACTCCCCGAGGCTACACCTTC
v_gene: TRBV10-3
abundance: -
d_gene: TRBD1
j_gene: TRBJ1-2

CDR3aa: CSVEGTSAMSSYNEQFF
CDR3nt: TGCAGCGTTGAAGGGACTAGCGCAATGAGCTCCTACAATGAGCAGTTCTTC
v_gene: TRBV29-1
abundance: -
d_gene: TRBD2
j_gene: TRBJ2-1

CDR3aa: CASRTWAVPYETQYF
CDR3nt: TGTGCCAGCAGAACCTGGGCAGTTCCTTATGAGACCCAGTACTTC
v_gene: TRBV7-8
abundance: -
d_gene: -
j_gene: TRBJ2-5

CDR3aa: CSARGSREQFF
CDR3nt: TGCAGTGCTAGAGGTAGCCGTGAGCAGTTCTTC
v_gene: TRBV20-1
abundance: -
d_gene: -
j_gene: TRBJ2-1

CDR3aa: CASRTRGGVNQPQHF
CDR3nt: TGTGCCAGCAGGACTAGGGGAGGGGTAAATCAGCCCCAGCATTTT
v_gene: TRBV27
abundance: -
d_gene: -
j_gene: TRBJ1-5

CDR3aa: CASSLGFGGANYGYTF
CDR3nt: TGTGCCAGCAGCTTGGGGTTCGGGGGGGCCAACTATGGCTACACCTTC
v_gene: TRBV5-4
abundance: once
d_gene: -
j_gene: TRBJ1-2

CDR3aa: CASGSGRGTYSNQPQHF
CDR3nt: TGTGCCAGCGGCTCCGGTCGGGGGACCTATAGCAATCAGCCCCAGCATTTT
v_gene: TRBV6-1
abundance: -
d_gene: -
j_gene: TRBJ1-5

CDR3aa: CASSSGRPPTEQYF
CDR3nt: TGTGCCAGCAGCTCCGGACGGCCACCCACCGAGCAGTACTTC
v_gene: TRBV7-9
abundance: -
d_gene: -
j_gene: TRBJ2-7

CDR3aa: CASSQVVQPNQPQHF
CDR3nt: TGCGCCAGCAGCCAAGTCGTACAGCCTAATCAGCCCCAGCATTTT
v_gene: TRBV4-1
abundance: -
d_gene: -
j_gene: TRBJ1-5

CDR3aa: CASSQVIQLSSYNEQFF
CDR3nt: TGCGCCAGCAGCCAAGTGATTCAGTTGAGCTCCTACAATGAGCAGTTCTTC
v_gene: TRBV4-1
abundance: many
d_gene: -
j_gene: TRBJ2-1

CDR3aa: CASSLRGQLYEQYF
CDR3nt: TGTGCCAGCAGTTTACGGGGACAGCTCTACGAGCAGTACTTC
v_gene: TRBV27
abundance: few
d_gene: TRBD1
j_gene: TRBJ2-7

CDR3aa: CASSQGHGGYEQYF
CDR3nt: TGCGCCAGCAGCCAAGGTCACGGGGGCTACGAGCAGTACTTC
v_gene: TRBV4-1
abundance: -
d_gene: -
j_gene: TRBJ2-7

CDR3aa: CASSLDGASPLHF
CDR3nt: TGCGCCAGCAGCTTGGATGGTGCTTCACCCCTCCACTTT
v_gene: TRBV5-1
abundance: -
d_gene: -
j_gene: TRBJ1-6

CDR3aa: CASTLQGGYNEQFF
CDR3nt: TGTGCCAGCACCCTTCAGGGGGGATACAATGAGCAGTTCTTC
v_gene: TRBV6-5
abundance: -
d_gene: -
j_gene: TRBJ2-1

CDR3aa: CASSLSFGDPSYEQYF
CDR3nt: TGTGCCAGCAGTTTATCGTTCGGTGACCCATCCTACGAGCAGTACTTC
v_gene: TRBV27
abundance: -
d_gene: -
j_gene: TRBJ2-7